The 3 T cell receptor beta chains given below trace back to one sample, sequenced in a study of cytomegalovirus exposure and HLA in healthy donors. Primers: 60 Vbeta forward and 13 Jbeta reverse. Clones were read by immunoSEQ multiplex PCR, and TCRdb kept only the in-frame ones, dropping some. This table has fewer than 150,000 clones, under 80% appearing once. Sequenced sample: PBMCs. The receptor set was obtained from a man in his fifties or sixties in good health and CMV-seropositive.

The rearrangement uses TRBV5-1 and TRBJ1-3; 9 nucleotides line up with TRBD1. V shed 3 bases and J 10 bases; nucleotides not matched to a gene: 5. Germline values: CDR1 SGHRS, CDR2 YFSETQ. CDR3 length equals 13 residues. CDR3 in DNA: TGCGCCAGCAGCTCGGGACAGGGAAGGACCATATATTTT. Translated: CASSSGQGRTIYF. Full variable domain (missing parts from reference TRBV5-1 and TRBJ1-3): KAGVTQTPRYLIKTRGQQVTLSCSPISGHRSVSWYQQTPGQGLQFLFEYFSETQRNKGNFPGRFSGRQFSNSRSEMNVSTLELGDSALYLCASSSGQGRTIYFGEGSWLTVV.

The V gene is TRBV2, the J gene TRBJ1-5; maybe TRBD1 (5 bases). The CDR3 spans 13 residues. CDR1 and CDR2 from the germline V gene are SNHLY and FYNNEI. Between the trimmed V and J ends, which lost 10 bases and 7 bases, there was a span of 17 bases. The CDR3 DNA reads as TGTGCCACCCTCCCGGGTTGGGGCCAGCCCCAGCATTTT. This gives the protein CATLPGWGQPQHF.

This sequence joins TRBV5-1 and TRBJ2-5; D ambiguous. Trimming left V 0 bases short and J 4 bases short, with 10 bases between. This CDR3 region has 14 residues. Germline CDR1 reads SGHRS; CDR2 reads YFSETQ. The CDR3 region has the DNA TGCGCCAGCAGCTTGGGCCTAATTCGAGAGACCCAGTACTTC. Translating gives CASSLGLIRETQYF. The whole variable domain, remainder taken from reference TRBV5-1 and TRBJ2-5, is KAGVTQTPRYLIKTRGQQVTLSCSPISGHRSVSWYQQTPGQGLQFLFEYFSETQRNKGNFPGRFSGRQFSNSRSEMNVSTLELGDSALYLCASSLGLIRETQYFGPGTRLLVL.